Listed here are 27 T cell receptor beta chains from one sample, sequenced in a study of blood T cells in healthy people across ages (dated by TCRdb to about 2015). Libraries came from 5' RACE. The sequencer was an Illumina HiSeq 2500. A second PCR of roughly 6 to 11 cycles was run with a J-beta primer mix and a sample-barcoded 5' primer. TCRdb cleaned the public reads at Q25 with fastp, built clones with MiXCR and kept in-frame beta chains. A single entry per CDR3 protein holds the most common genes and DNA from its merged rows. This sample lists under 1,000,000 distinct CDR3 sequences; about 45% were detected once. 15% to 20% of the sample rests with the top ten. Sequencing input: blood. These receptors all come from a man at least 80 years old in good health.

The chain has TRBV27 and TRBJ1-6; no clear D. Germline loops: CDR1 MNHEY, CDR2 SMNVEV (reference sequence). Deletions cut 4 bases from V and 0 bases from J, with 10 bases between. The CDR3 extends over 16 amino acids. CDR3 amino acids: CASSSLWGSYNSPLHF. For the CDR3, the DNA is TGTGCCAGCAGTTCGTTGTGGGGCTCCTATAATTCACCCCTCCACTTT.

The rearrangement uses TRBV18 and TRBJ1-3; tentatively, D is TRBD1 (5 bases). This CDR3 contains 14 residues. Trimming left V 6 bases short and J 0 bases short, with 9 bases between. CDR1 KGHSH and CDR2 LQKENI come from the germline V gene. DNA for the CDR3: TGTGCCAGCTCCCCGGACAACTCTGGAAACACCATATATTTT. Protein sequence: CASSPDNSGNTIYF.

The rearrangement uses TRBV29-1 and TRBJ2-5; 7 bases agree with TRBD1. This CDR3 spans 14 amino acids. Germline values: CDR1 SQVTM, CDR2 ANQGSEA. Trimming at V came to 3 bases and at J to 7 bases, leaving 11 bases not matched to a gene. The CDR3 DNA reads as TGCAGCGTTGAGCCCGACAGGGTGGCTGTGACCCAGTACTTC. Translated: CSVEPDRVAVTQYF.

The gene calls are TRBV29-1 and TRBJ1-1, with 7 bases aligning to TRBD1. The CDR3 length is 13 residues. The trim removed 8 bases at V and 1 base at J, leaving 7 bases unmatched. In germline, CDR1 is SQVTM, CDR2 ANQGSEA. The CDR3 DNA sequence: TGCAGCATCAGGACAGGCGGGAACACTGAAGCTTTCTTT. This encodes CSIRTGGNTEAFF.

The chain combines TRBV29-1 with TRBJ1-1; D is unclear. Germline V gives CDR1 SQVTM, CDR2 ANQGSEA. Trimming took 4 bases from V and 0 from J, leaving 15 bases between them. This CDR3 spans 15 amino acids. The CDR3 DNA sequence: TGCAGCGTTGGACTACCATCCTCAATGAACACTGAAGCTTTCTTT. This codes for CSVGLPSSMNTEAFF.

V is TRBV12-3 or TRBV12-4 and J is TRBJ1-1, with D hard to call. V shed 7 bases and J shed 5 bases, with 11 bases lying between them. The CDR3 consists of 12 residues. CDR3 in amino acids: CASKLGRTEAFF. In DNA form, the CDR3 reads TGTGCCAGCAAACTTGGGAGGACTGAAGCTTTCTTT.

V is TRBV9 and J is TRBJ2-3, with TRBD2 matching over 9 bases. The V and J ends lost 0 bases and 3 bases, in that order; junction bases with no gene match: 11. This CDR3 has 18 residues. Looked up from germline, CDR1 is SGDLS and CDR2 is YYNGEE. In nucleotides, the CDR3 is TGTGCCAGCAGCGTAGCCCAAGTGGCGGGGGGGGAAACAGATACGCAGTATTTT. It yields the protein CASSVAQVAGGETDTQYF.

The chain combines TRBV27 with TRBJ2-3, with 10 bases lining up with TRBD2. The germline CDR1 and CDR2 sequences are MNHEY and SMNVEV (reference sequence). The CDR3 loop spans 16 amino acids. V shed 1 base and J 2 bases; nucleotides not matched to a gene: 3. DNA for the CDR3: TGTGCCAGCAGTTTATTAGCGGGGGGATACACAGATACGCAGTATTTT. Translated, it gives CASSLLAGGYTDTQYF.

The V and J genes are TRBV10-3 and TRBJ2-1; the D is unclear. Trimming took off 0 bases at V and 7 bases at J, with 16 bases between the two ends. The germline V gene encodes CDR1 ENHRY and CDR2 SYGVKD. The CDR3 sequence is 16 residues long. The CDR3 nucleotides read TGTGCCATCAGTGAGTCTTCCCGCTATTATCAGAATGAGCAGTTCTTC. Its translation: CAISESSRYYQNEQFF.

CDR3 sequence: CSVQGTSGELFF. The CDR3 DNA sequence: TGCAGCGTTCAGGGAACCTCCGGGGAGCTGTTTTTT. The chain uses TRBV29-1 and TRBJ2-2, with TRBD1 as a possible D gene (5 bases). The V gene lost 5 bases and the J gene lost 6 bases, with 10 bases spanning the gap. The CDR3 has 12 residues. Germline V lookup: CDR1 SQVTM, CDR2 ANQGSEA.

The J gene is TRBJ2-7, the V gene TRBV7-9; D ambiguous. The length of the CDR3 is 15 residues. Germline V gene data show CDR1 as SEHNR and CDR2 as FQNEAQ (reference sequence). The V gene lost 5 bases and the J gene lost 1 base, with 15 bases spanning the gap. CDR3 DNA sequence: TGTGCCAGCAGCCCCGGGCTCGAATTTTCCTACGAGCAGTACTTC. This sequence encodes CASSPGLEFSYEQYF.

Regarding this clonotype: This may come from a read error, since a much larger clone is one base off. The chain links TRBV28 to TRBJ2-1; a possible D gene is TRBD2 (6 bases). The V and J ends lost 5 bases and 7 bases respectively, with 15 bases between them. Germline V gives CDR1 MDHEN, CDR2 SYDVKM. The CDR3 runs to 14 residues. Here the CDR3 reads CASSVPGLINEQFF. CDR3 coding DNA: TGTGCCAGCAGTGTACCGGGACTTATTAATGAGCAGTTCTTC.

This sequence joins TRBV7-2 and TRBJ2-7; perhaps TRBD1 as D (5 bases). The length of the CDR3 is 15 residues. Germline assignment: CDR1 SGHTA and CDR2 FQGNSA. Trimming took 0 bases from V and 4 from J, leaving 13 bases between them. Written as DNA, the CDR3 is TGTGCCAGCAGCTTAGCTTACAGGATGAGTTACGAGCAGTACTTC. Protein: CASSLAYRMSYEQYF.

This clonotype showed up many times. The chain combines TRBV5-5 with TRBJ2-3; TRBD2 matches 7 bases. This CDR3 spans 15 amino acids. The V segment lost 4 bases and the J segment 6 bases; nucleotides outside the gene matches: 11. CDR1 is SGHKS and CDR2 is YYEKEE in the germline V gene (reference sequence). CDR3 loop: CASSPGAGVGDTQYF. The CDR3 region has the DNA TGTGCCAGCAGCCCCGGCGCGGGAGTAGGGGATACGCAGTATTTT.

V usage is TRBV19 and J usage is TRBJ2-7; TRBD2 agrees at 8 bases. The V gene end was trimmed by 10 bases and the J gene end by 1 base; junction bases not matched to a gene: 9. The CDR3 has 14 amino acids. Germline V gene data show CDR1 as LNHDA and CDR2 as SQIVND (reference sequence). This chain's CDR3 is CATARGGNSYEQYF. CDR3 sequence (DNA): TGTGCCACCGCCCGGGGGGGCAATTCCTACGAGCAGTACTTC.

The CDR3 spells CASSQEQLGYNEQFF. The CDR3 DNA follows: TGTGCCAGCAGCCAAGAACAACTAGGCTACAATGAGCAGTTCTTC. The rearrangement uses TRBV3-1 and TRBJ2-1, with D possibly matching TRBD2 (5 bases). The germline CDR1 and CDR2 sequences are LGHDT and YNNKEL (reference sequence). The CDR3 consists of 15 residues. V was shortened by 0 bases and J by 3 bases, with 9 bases between the two germline ends.

The chain uses TRBV4-1 and TRBJ2-1, with TRBD1 as a possible D gene (6 bases). The CDR3 extends over 16 amino acids. V lost 6 bases and J lost 1, with 16 bases in between. CDR1 and CDR2 from the germline V gene are MGHRA and YSYEKL. The CDR3 DNA reads as TGCGCCAGCAGACAAAAACAGGGTAGGTCCTACAATGAGCAGTTCTTC. It translates to CASRQKQGRSYNEQFF.

The chain couples TRBV6-2 or TRBV6-3 to TRBJ2-1; D ambiguous. Per the germline V gene, CDR1 is MNHEY and CDR2 is SVGEGT. CDR3 length: 12 residues. V shed 0 bases and J shed 10 bases, with 7 bases lying between them. For the CDR3, the DNA is TGTGCCAGCAGTTACTCGAGAACAGAGCAGTTCTTC. As protein: CASSYSRTEQFF.

J is TRBJ2-5 and V is TRBV5-1; TRBD1 aligns across 12 bases. CDR1 and CDR2 from the germline V gene are SGHRS and YFSETQ. Trimming cost V 2 bases and J 11 bases; bases outside gene matches: 10. CDR3 size: 15 residues. The CDR3 sequence is CASSFHGTGGDEQYF. The DNA for the CDR3 is TGCGCCAGCAGCTTTCATGGGACAGGGGGCGATGAGCAGTACTTC.

On this clonotype: One junction end does not reproduce the germline sequence, and a read error may be involved. This sequence joins TRBV6-5 and TRBJ1-2, with 10 nucleotides matching TRBD1. Germline V gene data show CDR1 as MNHEY and CDR2 as SVGAGI. This CDR3 region has 16 residues. Written as DNA, the CDR3 is TGTGTCAGCGGAGACCGGGACAGGGGCCGAGGGGGTGGCTACACCTTC. As protein: CVSGDRDRGRGGGYTF.

For the CDR3, the DNA is TGTGCCAGTAGTATGGCGGCAGGGAACACTGAAGCTTTCTTT. Protein sequence: CASSMAAGNTEAFF. The chain links TRBV19 to TRBJ1-1, with D unclear. The CDR3 is 14 amino acids. The germline gives CDR1 LNHDA, CDR2 SQIVND (reference sequence). V was clipped by 3 bases and J by 1 base, with 9 bases between them.

This sequence joins TRBV28 and TRBJ2-7, with D perhaps TRBD1 (5 bases). The CDR3 extends over 14 amino acids. V gave up 7 bases and J gave up 0 bases, with 13 bases separating them. Germline V gene lookup returns CDR1 MDHEN and CDR2 SYDVKM. CDR3 nucleotide sequence: TGTGCCAGCAAGGCAGCAGGGAACTCCTACGAGCAGTACTTC. Residues: CASKAAGNSYEQYF.

The chain is built from TRBV20-1 and TRBJ2-1, with 8 bases aligning to TRBD1. The V and J ends lost 5 bases and 10 bases, in that order; junction bases with no gene match: 7. In germline, CDR1 is DFQATT, CDR2 SNEGSKA (reference sequence). This CDR3 region has 12 residues. In DNA, the CDR3 is TGCAGTGCTGAAGGACAGGGCTACGAGCAGTTCTTC. Translation gives CSAEGQGYEQFF.

A few counts support this clonotype. This rearrangement joins TRBV7-3 to TRBJ2-1; no clear D. The CDR3 runs to 15 residues. Germline assignment: CDR1 SGHTA and CDR2 FQGTGA. V shed 5 bases and J shed 6 bases, with 17 bases lying between them. This CDR3 reads CASSPGIDRPNEQFF. The CDR3 DNA reads TGTGCCAGCAGCCCCGGCATCGACCGACCCAATGAGCAGTTCTTC.

This clonotype was recorded many times. The chain links TRBV9 to TRBJ2-5, with D possibly called TRBD1 or TRBD2 (5 bases each). CDR1 is SGDLS and CDR2 is YYNGEE in the germline V gene. Trimming pared 0 bases from V and 3 bases from J, leaving 6 bases between. CDR3 size: 13 residues. In nucleotides, the CDR3 is TGTGCCAGCAGCGTAGGAGGGGAAGAGACCCAGTACTTC. Amino acids: CASSVGGEETQYF.

This clonotype was seen many times. The CDR3 is CASSLSVDTQYF. The CDR3 DNA reads TGTGCCAGCAGCTTATCGGTGGATACGCAGTATTTT. The genes are TRBV7-2 and TRBJ2-3; D is uncertain. This CDR3 comprises 12 residues. Germline CDR1 is SGHTA and CDR2 is FQGNSA. V was shortened by 2 bases and J by 6 bases, with 6 bases between the two germline ends.

The CDR3, as DNA: TGTGCCAGCAGCAGACTAGCAAGAGAACACGAGCAGTTCTTC. Amino acid sequence: CASSRLAREHEQFF. The genes are TRBV28 and TRBJ2-1; 7 bases are shared with TRBD2. Looked up from germline, CDR1 is MDHEN and CDR2 is SYDVKM. The CDR3 is made up of 14 amino acids. Trimming took 6 bases from V and 10 from J; bases not matched to a gene: 12.